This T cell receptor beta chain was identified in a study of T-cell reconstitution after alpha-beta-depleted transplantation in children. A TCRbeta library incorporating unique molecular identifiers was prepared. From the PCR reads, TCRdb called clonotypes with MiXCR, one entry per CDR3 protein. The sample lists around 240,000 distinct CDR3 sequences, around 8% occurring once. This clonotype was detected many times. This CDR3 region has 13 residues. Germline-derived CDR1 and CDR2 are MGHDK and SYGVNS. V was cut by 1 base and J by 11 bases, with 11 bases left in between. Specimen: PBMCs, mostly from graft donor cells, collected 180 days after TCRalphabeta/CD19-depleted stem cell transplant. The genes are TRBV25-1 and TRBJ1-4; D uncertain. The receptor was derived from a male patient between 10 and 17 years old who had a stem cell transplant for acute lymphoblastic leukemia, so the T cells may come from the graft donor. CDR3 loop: CASSEFGLPKLFF. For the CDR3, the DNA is TGTGCCAGCAGTGAATTTGGACTTCCTAAACTGTTTTTT. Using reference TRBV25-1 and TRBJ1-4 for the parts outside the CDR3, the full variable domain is EADIYQTPRYLVIGTGKKITLECSQTMGHDKMYWYQQDPGMELHLIHYSYGVNSTEKGDLSSESTVSRIRTEHFPLTLESARPSHTSQYLCASSEFGLPKLFFGSGTQLSVL.